Below, 17 T cell receptor beta chains from the same sample are listed, as sequenced in a study of coeliac disease. Clones were read by immunoSEQ multiplex PCR, and TCRdb kept only the in-frame ones, dropping some. The table lists about 3,100 clones, roughly 67% of them singletons. The sample consisted of intraepithelial lymphocytes from the gut. These receptors all come from a woman aged 40 to 49.

The chain couples TRBV10-3 to TRBJ1-1; 7 bases are shared with TRBD1. V shed 0 bases and J 2 bases; nucleotides not matched to a gene: 3. CDR3 length equals 15 residues. Germline-derived CDR1 and CDR2 are ENHRY and SYGVKD. In nucleotides, the CDR3 is TGTGCCATCAGTGAGTCGAGACAGGGAAACACTGAAGCTTTCTTT. As protein: CAISESRQGNTEAFF.

The rearrangement uses TRBV28 and TRBJ2-1, with no clear D. CDR3 length: 11 residues. Germline V lookup: CDR1 MDHEN, CDR2 SYDVKM. V was cut by 4 bases and J by 10 bases, with 8 bases left in between. CDR3 DNA: TGTGCCAGCAGTTCCGCGATCGAGCAGTTCTTC. It yields the protein CASSSAIEQFF.

This chain links TRBV7-3 with TRBJ2-2; TRBD1 aligns across 11 bases. Germline values: CDR1 SGHTA, CDR2 FQGTGA. J gave up 6 bases and V 5 bases, and 8 bases lay outside the gene matches. This CDR3 is 16 amino acids long. In DNA, the CDR3 is TGTGCCAGCAGCCTCGTCCCGGGACAGGGGGCCGGGGAGCTGTTTTTT. It codes for CASSLVPGQGAGELFF.

V is TRBV28 and J is TRBJ2-5, with 8 bases identical to TRBD2. CDR1 and CDR2 from the germline V gene are MDHEN and SYDVKM. CDR3 length equals 17 residues. V lost 1 base and J lost 4; bases outside the gene matches: 11. CDR3 in amino acids: CASSLFPREVPRETQYF. For the CDR3, the DNA is TGTGCCAGCAGTTTATTCCCGCGGGAGGTGCCTAGAGAGACCCAGTACTTC.

This clone was detected only a few times. This chain connects TRBV7-9 to TRBJ2-1; 7 nucleotides line up with TRBD1. The CDR3 is 14 residues long. In germline, CDR1 is SEHNR, CDR2 FQNEAQ (reference sequence). J was trimmed by 7 bases and V by 2 bases; bases with no gene match: 5. The CDR3 DNA is TGTGCCAGCAGCTTAATGGGGACAGTTAATGAGCAGTTCTTC. It specifies CASSLMGTVNEQFF.

This chain connects TRBV29-1 to TRBJ2-1, with TRBD2 identical over 12 bases. Trimming at V came to 4 bases and at J to 3 bases, leaving 1 base not matched to a gene. CDR3 length: 14 amino acids. Germline values: CDR1 SQVTM, CDR2 ANQGSEA. The CDR3 spells CSVVTSGSYNEQFF. The CDR3 DNA reads as TGCAGCGTTGTGACTAGCGGGAGCTACAATGAGCAGTTCTTC.

CDR3: CASSLRTGGSEQYF. CDR3 sequence (DNA): TGTGCCAGCAGTCTCCGGACAGGGGGGAGTGAGCAGTACTTC. This chain links TRBV6-1 with TRBJ2-5, with 10 bases identical to TRBD1. CDR1 MNHNS and CDR2 SASEGT come from the germline V gene. This CDR3 is built from 14 residues. The trim removed 5 bases at V and 11 bases at J, leaving 11 bases unmatched.

This sequence joins TRBV28 and TRBJ2-5; 7 positions match TRBD2. In germline, CDR1 is MDHEN, CDR2 SYDVKM. With V trimmed by 6 bases and J by 0 bases, 13 bases remained unmatched. The CDR3 is made up of 17 amino acids. This chain's CDR3 is CASSILGGSGHQETQYF. As DNA, the CDR3 is TGTGCCAGCAGCATACTCGGAGGTAGCGGGCACCAAGAGACCCAGTACTTC.

The chain links TRBV21-1 to TRBJ2-7; TRBD2 is the table's D call and was not checked against the DNA. TRBV21-1 is listed as a pseudogene. The CDR3 is 18 amino acids. CDR3 nucleotide sequence: TGTGCCAGCAGCAAGAGTGGCGAGCGGTCCCTAGACTCCTACGAGCAGTACTTC. This encodes CASSKSGERSLDSYEQYF.

The chain carries TRBV7-9 and TRBJ2-3, with TRBD2 identical over 9 bases. The CDR3 has 16 residues. The germline gives CDR1 SEHNR, CDR2 FQNEAQ (reference sequence). V gave up 2 bases and J gave up 5 bases; unmatched junction bases: 8. The CDR3 loop reads CASSLILAGPQDTQYF. The CDR3 coding sequence is TGTGCCAGCAGCTTAATACTAGCGGGCCCTCAAGATACGCAGTATTTT.

The V and J genes are TRBV2 and TRBJ2-1, with TRBD2 matching 14 bases. The CDR3 totals 16 residues. V was clipped by 5 bases and J by 4 bases; unmatched bases: 4. CDR1 SNHLY and CDR2 FYNNEI come from the germline V gene. The CDR3 DNA is TGTGCCAGCAGTCGCCGACTAGCGGGAGGGTACAATGAGCAGTTCTTC. The encoded protein is CASSRRLAGGYNEQFF.

The V gene is TRBV5-6, the J gene TRBJ1-2; 7 nucleotides match TRBD1. The V gene end was trimmed by 4 bases and the J gene end by 4 bases; junction bases not matched to a gene: 4. Germline-derived CDR1 and CDR2 are SGHDT and YYEEEE. The CDR3 extends over 13 amino acids. CDR3 region: CASSQRTGYGYTF. In DNA form, the CDR3 reads TGTGCCAGCAGCCAAAGGACAGGCTATGGCTACACCTTC.

Only one count was recorded for this clone. The genes are TRBV18 and TRBJ2-5; TRBD1 is a possible D gene (5 bases). CDR1 KGHSH and CDR2 LQKENI come from the germline V gene. CDR3 length equals 16 residues. With 3 bases removed from V and 2 bases from J, the gap between germline ends came to 16 bases. The CDR3 DNA reads as TGTGCCAGCTCACCGATTGACAGCCTACCTCAAGAGACCCAGTACTTC. Residues: CASSPIDSLPQETQYF. The complete variable domain, with remaining parts taken from reference TRBV18 and TRBJ2-5, reads NAGVMQNPRHLVRRRGQEARLRCSPMKGHSHVYWYRQLPEEGLKFMVYLQKENIIDESGMPKERFSAEFPKEGPSILRIQQVVRGDSAAYFCASSPIDSLPQETQYFGPGTRLLVL.

The chain is built from TRBV7-9 and TRBJ1-1, with D perhaps matching TRBD1 (5 bases). CDR3 length equals 12 residues. Germline V gene data show CDR1 as SEHNR and CDR2 as FQNEAQ (reference sequence). V lost 2 bases to trimming and J lost 10 bases, with 11 bases between them. The CDR3 DNA reads as TGTGCCAGCAGCTTATTACGACAGTTAGCTTTCTTT. Translation: CASSLLRQLAFF.

The CDR3 loop reads CASRLNWTALLLVEQYF. The CDR3, as DNA: TGCGCCAGCAGACTAAATTGGACAGCACTTCTCCTTGTCGAGCAGTACTTC. The chain couples TRBV5-1 to TRBJ2-7, with a tentative D call TRBD1 (6 bases). Germline loops: CDR1 SGHRS, CDR2 YFSETQ. The CDR3 runs to 17 residues. The ends were cut back, 5 bases at V and 6 bases at J, with 27 bases in the middle. The whole variable domain, filled in from reference TRBV5-1 and TRBJ2-7, reads KAGVTQTPRYLIKTRGQQVTLSCSPISGHRSVSWYQQTPGQGLQFLFEYFSETQRNKGNFPGRFSGRQFSNSRSEMNVSTLELGDSALYLCASRLNWTALLLVEQYFGPGTRLTVT.

The rearrangement joins TRBV9 to TRBJ2-3, with no clear D. The V gene's germline CDR1 is SGDLS and CDR2 YYNGEE. V shed 4 bases and J shed 2 bases, with 14 bases lying between them. This CDR3 comprises 15 residues. Here the CDR3 DNA reads TGTGCCAGCAGCTCCACGGCGCAGGACACAGATACGCAGTATTTT. Its translation: CASSSTAQDTDTQYF.

The V call is TRBV7-9, the J call TRBJ1-1, with TRBD1 identical over 7 bases. V lost 5 bases to trimming and J lost 1 base; unmatched junction nucleotides: 13. This CDR3 contains 17 residues. The germline V gene encodes CDR1 SEHNR and CDR2 FQNEAQ (reference sequence). The CDR3 region is CASSRQRQGPENTEAFF. The CDR3 coding sequence is TGTGCCAGCAGCCGCCAAAGACAGGGACCCGAGAACACTGAAGCTTTCTTT.